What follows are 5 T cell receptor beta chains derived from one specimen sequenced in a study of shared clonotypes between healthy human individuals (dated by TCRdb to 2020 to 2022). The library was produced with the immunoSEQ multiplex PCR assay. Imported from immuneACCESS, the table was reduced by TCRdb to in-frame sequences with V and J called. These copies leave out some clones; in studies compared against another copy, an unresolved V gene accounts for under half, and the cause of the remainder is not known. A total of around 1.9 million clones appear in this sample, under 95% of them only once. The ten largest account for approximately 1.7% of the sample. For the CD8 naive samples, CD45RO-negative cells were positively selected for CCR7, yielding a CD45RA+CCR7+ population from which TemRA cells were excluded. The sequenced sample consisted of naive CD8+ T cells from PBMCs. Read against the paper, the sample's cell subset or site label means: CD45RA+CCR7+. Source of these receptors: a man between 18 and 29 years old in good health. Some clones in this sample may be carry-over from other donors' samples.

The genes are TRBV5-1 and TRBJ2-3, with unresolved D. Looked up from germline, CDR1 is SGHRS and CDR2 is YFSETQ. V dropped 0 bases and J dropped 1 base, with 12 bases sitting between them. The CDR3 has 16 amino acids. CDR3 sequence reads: CASSLAGLERTDTQYF. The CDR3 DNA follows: TGCGCCAGCAGCTTGGCCGGCCTAGAGCGCACAGATACGCAGTATTTT.

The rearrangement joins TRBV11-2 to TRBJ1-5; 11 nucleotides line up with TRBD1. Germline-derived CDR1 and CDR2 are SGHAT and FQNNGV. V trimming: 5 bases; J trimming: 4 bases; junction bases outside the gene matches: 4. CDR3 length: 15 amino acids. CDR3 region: CASSDGTGGNQPQHF. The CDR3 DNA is TGTGCCAGCAGCGACGGGACAGGGGGTAATCAGCCCCAGCATTTT.

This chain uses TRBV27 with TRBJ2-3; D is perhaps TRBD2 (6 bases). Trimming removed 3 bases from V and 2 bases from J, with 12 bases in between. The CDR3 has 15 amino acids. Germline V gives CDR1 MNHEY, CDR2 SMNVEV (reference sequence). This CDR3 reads CASSLGGSPTDTQYF. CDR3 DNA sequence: TGTGCCAGCAGTTTGGGGGGAAGCCCCACAGATACGCAGTATTTT.

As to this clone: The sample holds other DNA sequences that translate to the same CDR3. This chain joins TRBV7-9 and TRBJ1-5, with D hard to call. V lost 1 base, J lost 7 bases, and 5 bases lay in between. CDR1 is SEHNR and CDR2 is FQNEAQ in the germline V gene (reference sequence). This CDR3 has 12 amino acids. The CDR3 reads CASSLGSQPQHF. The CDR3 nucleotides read TGTGCCAGCAGCTTAGGATCCCAGCCCCAGCATTTT.

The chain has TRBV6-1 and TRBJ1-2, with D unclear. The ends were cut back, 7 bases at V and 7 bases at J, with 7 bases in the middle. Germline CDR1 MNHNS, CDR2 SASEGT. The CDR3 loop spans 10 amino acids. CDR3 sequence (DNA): TGTGCCAGCACCGACGGTGGCTACACCTTC. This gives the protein CASTDGGYTF.